This T cell receptor (beta chain) was recorded in a study of identical twins. TCRdb re-derived calls from the 5' RACE reads in MiXCR, one entry per CDR3 protein. There are some 230,000 distinct CDR3 sequences in the sample; 6% to 7% occur only once, and about 14% lies in the top ten. Germline values: CDR1 MGHRA, CDR2 YSYEKL. The CDR3 is 16 residues long. After removal of 3 bases from V and 5 bases from J, the junction contained 6 bases not matched to a gene. All of the donors were Caucasians in good health. A further study also used this sample, focusing on T cells expressing NK-cell markers.

Input material: CD8+ T cells sorted from blood. The gene calls are TRBV4-1 and TRBJ2-1; 11 nucleotides align to TRBD1. The TCR was taken from a woman aged 18 to 35 in good health. The CDR3 DNA reads TGCGCCAGCAGCCATGGACAGGGGGCTTTCGACAATGAGCAGTTCTTC. Its translation is CASSHGQGAFDNEQFF.